Listed below are T cell receptor beta chains from one sample, sequenced in a study of T cells in tuberculosis. TCRdb's table, derived via immunoSEQ multiplex PCR, lists solely in-frame clones and lacks some. The sample has 30,000 to 40,000 clones, 95% to 97% seen once; the top ten hold under 7%. What was sequenced was PBMCs. These receptors were obtained from a donor aged 10 to 29 with latent tuberculosis or without tuberculosis infection. CDR3s include the opening cysteine and the closing phenylalanine or tryptophan.

>TRBV5-4|TRBJ2-5
CASSRSQLRQETQYF
>TRBV18|TRBJ1-2
CASSPPTGQYYGYTF
>TRBV5-4|TRBJ2-1
CASSKGQREYNEQFF
>TRBV5-5|TRBJ1-1
CASSPSGGVAEAFF
>TRBV4-2|TRBJ1-1
CASSQLDRRMNTEAFF
>TRBV5-8|TRBJ1-1
CASSLYGDMNTEAFF
>TRBV6-1|TRBJ1-2
CASRDRVDGYTF
>TRBV27|TRBJ2-1
CASSLSRGMNEQFF
>TRBV6-5|TRBJ1-2
CASTSGPGDYGYTF
>TRBV7-9|TRBJ2-7
CASSPPSRVIEQYF
>TRBV28|TRBJ1-5
CASSNRVSNQPQHF
>TRBV5-1|TRBJ2-7
CASSLAGGTSYEQYF
>TRBV11-2|TRBJ2-1
CASSLAGGSGERLFF
>TRBV5-1|TRBJ2-5
CASSKDRGQETQYF
>TRBV4-1|TRBJ2-3
CASSQVGGLLRDTQYF
>TRBV18|TRBJ1-1
CASSPLQGYTEAFF
>TRBV2|TRBJ2-7
CASTSDRSSYEQYF
>TRBV28|TRBJ2-1
CASSLFQGSYNEQFF
>TRBV18|TRBJ2-2
CASSLNREPGELFF
>TRBV11-2|TRBJ2-3
CASSLPSTDTQYF
>TRBV5-1|TRBJ1-1
CASSPWTGKNTEAFF
>TRBV2|TRBJ1-1
CASRGQEGTTEAFF
>TRBV2|TRBJ1-1
CASSGDRGRAEAFF
>TRBV9|TRBJ2-7
CASSAGGLSYEQYF